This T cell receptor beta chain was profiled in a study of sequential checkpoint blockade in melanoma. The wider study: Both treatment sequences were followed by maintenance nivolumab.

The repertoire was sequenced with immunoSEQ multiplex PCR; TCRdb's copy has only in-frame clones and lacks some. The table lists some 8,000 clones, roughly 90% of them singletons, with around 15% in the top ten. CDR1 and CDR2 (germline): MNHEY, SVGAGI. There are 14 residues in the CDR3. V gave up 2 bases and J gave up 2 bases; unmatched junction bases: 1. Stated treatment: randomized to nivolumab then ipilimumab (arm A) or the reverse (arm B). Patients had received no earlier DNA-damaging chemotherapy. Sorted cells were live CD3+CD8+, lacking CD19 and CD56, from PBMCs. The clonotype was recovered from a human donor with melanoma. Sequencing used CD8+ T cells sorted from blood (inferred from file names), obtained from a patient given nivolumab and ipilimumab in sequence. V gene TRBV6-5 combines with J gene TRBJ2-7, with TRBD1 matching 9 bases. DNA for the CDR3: TGTGCCAGCAGTTACGGGACAGGGCCCTACGAGCAGTACTTC. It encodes CASSYGTGPYEQYF.